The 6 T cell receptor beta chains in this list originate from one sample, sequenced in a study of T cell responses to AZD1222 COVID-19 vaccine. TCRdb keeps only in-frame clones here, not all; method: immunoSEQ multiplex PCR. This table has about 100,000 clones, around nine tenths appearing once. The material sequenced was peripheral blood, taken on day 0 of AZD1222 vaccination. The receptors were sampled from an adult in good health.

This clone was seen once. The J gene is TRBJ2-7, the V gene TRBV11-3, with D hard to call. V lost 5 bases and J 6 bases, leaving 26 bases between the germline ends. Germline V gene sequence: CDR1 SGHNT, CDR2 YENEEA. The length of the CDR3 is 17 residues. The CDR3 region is CASSLTPVTPPSPEQYF. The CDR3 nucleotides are TGTGCCAGCAGCCTCACGCCAGTTACACCACCCTCGCCCGAGCAGTACTTC.

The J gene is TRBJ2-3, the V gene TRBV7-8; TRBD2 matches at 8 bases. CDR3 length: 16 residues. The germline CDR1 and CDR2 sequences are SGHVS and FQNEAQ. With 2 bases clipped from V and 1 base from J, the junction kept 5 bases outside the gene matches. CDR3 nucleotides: TGTGCCAGCAGCTTATCCACTAGCGGAGGCACAGATACGCAGTATTTT. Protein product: CASSLSTSGGTDTQYF.

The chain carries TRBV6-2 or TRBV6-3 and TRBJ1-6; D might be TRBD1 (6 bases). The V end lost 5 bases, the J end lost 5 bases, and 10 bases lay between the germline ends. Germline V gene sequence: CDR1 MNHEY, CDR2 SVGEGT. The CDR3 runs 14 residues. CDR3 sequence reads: CASSLTGNNSPLHF. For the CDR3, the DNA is TGTGCCAGCAGTCTGACAGGCAATAATTCACCCCTCCACTTT.

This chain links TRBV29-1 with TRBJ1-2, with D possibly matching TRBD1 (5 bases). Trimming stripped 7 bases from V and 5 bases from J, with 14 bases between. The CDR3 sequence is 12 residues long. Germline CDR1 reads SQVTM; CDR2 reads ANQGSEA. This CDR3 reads CSAEGDHYGYTF. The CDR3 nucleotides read TGCAGCGCCGAAGGGGACCATTATGGCTACACCTTC.

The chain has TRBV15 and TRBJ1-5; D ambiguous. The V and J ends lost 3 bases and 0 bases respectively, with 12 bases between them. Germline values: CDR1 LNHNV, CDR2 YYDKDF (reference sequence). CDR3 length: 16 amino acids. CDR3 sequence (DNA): TGTGCCACCAGCAGCGGGCGGTTCTATAGCAATCAGCCCCAGCATTTT. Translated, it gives CATSSGRFYSNQPQHF.

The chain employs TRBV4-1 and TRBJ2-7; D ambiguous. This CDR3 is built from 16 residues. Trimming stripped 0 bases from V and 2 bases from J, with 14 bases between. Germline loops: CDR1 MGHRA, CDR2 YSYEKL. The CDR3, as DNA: TGCGCCAGCAGCCAAGAGACGGGTTCCTTTCCCTACGAGCAGTACTTC. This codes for CASSQETGSFPYEQYF.